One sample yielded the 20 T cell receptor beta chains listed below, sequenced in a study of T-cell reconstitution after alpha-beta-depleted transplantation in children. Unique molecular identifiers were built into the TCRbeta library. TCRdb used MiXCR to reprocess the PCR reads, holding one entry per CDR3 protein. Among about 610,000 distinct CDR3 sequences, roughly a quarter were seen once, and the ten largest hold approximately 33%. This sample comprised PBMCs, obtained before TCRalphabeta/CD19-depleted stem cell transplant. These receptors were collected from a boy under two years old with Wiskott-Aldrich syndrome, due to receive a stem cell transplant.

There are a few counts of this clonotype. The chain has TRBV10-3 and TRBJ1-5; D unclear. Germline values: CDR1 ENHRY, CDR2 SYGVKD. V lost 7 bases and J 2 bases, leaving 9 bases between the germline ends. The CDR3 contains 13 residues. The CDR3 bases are TGTGCCATCAAGACACCTCGCAATCAGCCCCAGCATTTT. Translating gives CAIKTPRNQPQHF.

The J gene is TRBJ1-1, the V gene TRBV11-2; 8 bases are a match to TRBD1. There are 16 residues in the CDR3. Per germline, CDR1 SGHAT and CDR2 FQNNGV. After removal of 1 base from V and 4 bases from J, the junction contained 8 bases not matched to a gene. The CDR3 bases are TGTGCCAGCAGCTTAGTGCAGGGGGCGCAGGCCACTGAAGCTTTCTTT. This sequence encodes CASSLVQGAQATEAFF. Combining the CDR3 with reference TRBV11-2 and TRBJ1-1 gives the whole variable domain EAGVAQSPRYKIIEKRQSVAFWCNPISGHATLYWYQQILGQGPKLLIQFQNNGVVDDSQLPKDRFSAERLKGVDSTLKIQPAKLEDSAVYLCASSLVQGAQATEAFFGQGTRLTVV.

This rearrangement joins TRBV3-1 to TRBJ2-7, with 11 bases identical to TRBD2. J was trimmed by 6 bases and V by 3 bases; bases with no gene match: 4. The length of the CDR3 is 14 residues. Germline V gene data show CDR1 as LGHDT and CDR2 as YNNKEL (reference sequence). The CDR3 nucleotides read TGTGCCAGCAGCCAGACTAGCGGGACGAGCGAGCAGTACTTC. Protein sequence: CASSQTSGTSEQYF.

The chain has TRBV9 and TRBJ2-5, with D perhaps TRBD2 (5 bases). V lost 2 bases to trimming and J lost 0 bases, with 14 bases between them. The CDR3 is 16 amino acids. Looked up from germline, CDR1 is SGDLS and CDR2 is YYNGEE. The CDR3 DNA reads TGTGCCAGCAGCGTGGGTCCGCGGGTGTACCAAGAGACCCAGTACTTC. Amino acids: CASSVGPRVYQETQYF.

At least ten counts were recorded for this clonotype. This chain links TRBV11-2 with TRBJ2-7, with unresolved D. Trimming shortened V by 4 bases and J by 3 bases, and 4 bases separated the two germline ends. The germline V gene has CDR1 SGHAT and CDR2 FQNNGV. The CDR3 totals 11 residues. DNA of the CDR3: TGTGCCAGCAGCTCAATCTACGAGCAGTACTTC. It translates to CASSSIYEQYF.

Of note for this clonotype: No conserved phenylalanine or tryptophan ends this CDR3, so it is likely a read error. The CDR3 DNA reads TGTGCCAGCTCTCGGCGAATCGGGGGGTCCAGTGGCAATGAGCAGTTCTTG. This sequence encodes CASSRRIGGSSGNEQFL. The rearrangement links TRBV6-1 to TRBJ2-1; TRBD2 agrees at 7 bases. Germline trimming cut 8 bases from V and 6 bases from J; bases unmatched to any gene: 19. The CDR3 is 17 amino acids. Per germline, CDR1 MNHNS and CDR2 SASEGT.

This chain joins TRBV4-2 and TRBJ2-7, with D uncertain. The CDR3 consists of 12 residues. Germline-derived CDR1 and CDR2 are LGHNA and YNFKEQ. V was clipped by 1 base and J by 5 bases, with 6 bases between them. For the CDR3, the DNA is TGTGCCAGCAGCCAAGTTCGCAACGAGCAGTACTTC. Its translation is CASSQVRNEQYF.

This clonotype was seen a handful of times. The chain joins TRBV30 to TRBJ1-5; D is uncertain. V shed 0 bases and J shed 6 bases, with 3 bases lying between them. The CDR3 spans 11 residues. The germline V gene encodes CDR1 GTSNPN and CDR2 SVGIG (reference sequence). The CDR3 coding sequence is TGTGCCTGGAGTGTAGGTCAGCCCCAGCATTTT. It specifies CAWSVGQPQHF.

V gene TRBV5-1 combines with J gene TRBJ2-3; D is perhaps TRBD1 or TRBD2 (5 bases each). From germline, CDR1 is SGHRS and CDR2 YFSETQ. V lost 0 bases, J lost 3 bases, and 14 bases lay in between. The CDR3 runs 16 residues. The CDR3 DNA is TGCGCCAGCAGCTTGGATGCAGGGACGAGAACAGATACGCAGTATTTT. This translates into CASSLDAGTRTDTQYF.

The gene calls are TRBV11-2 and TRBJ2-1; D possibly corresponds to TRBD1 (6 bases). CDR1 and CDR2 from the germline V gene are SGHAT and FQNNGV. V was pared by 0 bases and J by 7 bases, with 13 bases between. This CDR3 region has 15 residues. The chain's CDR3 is CASSLEGASSNEQFF. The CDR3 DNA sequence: TGTGCCAGCAGCTTAGAGGGGGCGTCTTCAAATGAGCAGTTCTTC.

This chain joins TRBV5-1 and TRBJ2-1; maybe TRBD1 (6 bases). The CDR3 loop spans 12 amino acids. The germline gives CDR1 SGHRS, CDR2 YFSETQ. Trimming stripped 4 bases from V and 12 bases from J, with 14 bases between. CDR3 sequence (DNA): TGCGCCAGCAGCCCTCAGGGGCAGTGGCAGTTCTTC. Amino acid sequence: CASSPQGQWQFF. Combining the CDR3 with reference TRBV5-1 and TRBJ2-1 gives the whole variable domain KAGVTQTPRYLIKTRGQQVTLSCSPISGHRSVSWYQQTPGQGLQFLFEYFSETQRNKGNFPGRFSGRQFSNSRSEMNVSTLELGDSALYLCASSPQGQWQFFGPGTRLTVL.

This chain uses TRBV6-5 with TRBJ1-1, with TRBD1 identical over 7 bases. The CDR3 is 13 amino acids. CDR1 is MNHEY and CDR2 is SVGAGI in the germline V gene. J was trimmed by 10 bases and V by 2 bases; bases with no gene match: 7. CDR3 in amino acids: CASSYATGVGAFF. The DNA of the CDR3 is TGTGCCAGCAGTTACGCAACAGGGGTTGGAGCTTTCTTT.

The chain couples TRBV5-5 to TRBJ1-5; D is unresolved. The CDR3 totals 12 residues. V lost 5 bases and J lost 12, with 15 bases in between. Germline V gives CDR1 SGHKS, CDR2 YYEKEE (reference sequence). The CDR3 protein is CASSTPAKYQHF. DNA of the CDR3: TGTGCCAGCAGTACCCCGGCGAAGTACCAGCATTTT.

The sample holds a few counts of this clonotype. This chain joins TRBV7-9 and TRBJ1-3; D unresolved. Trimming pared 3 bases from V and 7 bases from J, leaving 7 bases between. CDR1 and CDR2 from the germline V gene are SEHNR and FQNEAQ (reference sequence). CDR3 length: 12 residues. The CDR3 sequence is CASSLDRNTIYF. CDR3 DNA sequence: TGTGCCAGCAGCTTGGATAGGAACACCATATATTTT.

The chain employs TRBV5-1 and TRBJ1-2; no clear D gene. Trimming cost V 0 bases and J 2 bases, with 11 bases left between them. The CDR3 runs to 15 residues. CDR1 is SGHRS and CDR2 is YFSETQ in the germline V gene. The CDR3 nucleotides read TGCGCCAGCAGCTTGGTGGGTCCGGTCAACTATGGCTACACCTTC. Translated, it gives CASSLVGPVNYGYTF. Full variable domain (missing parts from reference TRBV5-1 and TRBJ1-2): KAGVTQTPRYLIKTRGQQVTLSCSPISGHRSVSWYQQTPGQGLQFLFEYFSETQRNKGNFPGRFSGRQFSNSRSEMNVSTLELGDSALYLCASSLVGPVNYGYTFGSGTRLTVV.

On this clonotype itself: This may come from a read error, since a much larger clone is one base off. In nucleotides, the CDR3 is TGCGCCAGCAGCTTGACAGGGGGCGCCGGGGAGCTGTTTTTT. It encodes CASSLTGGAGELFF. The J gene is TRBJ2-2, the V gene TRBV5-1, with 9 bases aligning to TRBD1. Trimming removed 1 base from V and 6 bases from J; junction bases left unmatched: 1. The CDR3 is 14 residues long. Germline V gene data show CDR1 as SGHRS and CDR2 as YFSETQ. Complete variable domain (other parts from reference TRBV5-1 and TRBJ2-2): KAGVTQTPRYLIKTRGQQVTLSCSPISGHRSVSWYQQTPGQGLQFLFEYFSETQRNKGNFPGRFSGRQFSNSRSEMNVSTLELGDSALYLCASSLTGGAGELFFGEGSRLTVL.

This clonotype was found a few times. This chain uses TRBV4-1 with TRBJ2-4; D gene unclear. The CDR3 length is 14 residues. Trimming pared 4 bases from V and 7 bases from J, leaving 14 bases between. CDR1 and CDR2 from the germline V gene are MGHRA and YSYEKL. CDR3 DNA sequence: TGCGCCAGCAGCCTTCCTAGGGCTTCGAACATTCAGTACTTC. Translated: CASSLPRASNIQYF.

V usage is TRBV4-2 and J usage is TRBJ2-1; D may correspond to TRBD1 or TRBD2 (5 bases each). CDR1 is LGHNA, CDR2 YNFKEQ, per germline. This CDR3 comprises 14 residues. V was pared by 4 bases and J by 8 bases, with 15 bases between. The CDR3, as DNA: TGTGCCAGCAGCCCAATGGAGAGGGGCTATGAGCAGTTCTTC. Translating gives CASSPMERGYEQFF.

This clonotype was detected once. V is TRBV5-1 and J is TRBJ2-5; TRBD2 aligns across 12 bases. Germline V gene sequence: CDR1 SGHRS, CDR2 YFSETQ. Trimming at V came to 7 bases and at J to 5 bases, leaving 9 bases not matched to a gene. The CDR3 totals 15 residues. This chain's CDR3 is CASSRLAGESETQYF. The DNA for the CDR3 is TGCGCCAGCTCCCGACTAGCGGGAGAATCGGAGACCCAGTACTTC. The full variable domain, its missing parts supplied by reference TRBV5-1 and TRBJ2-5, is KAGVTQTPRYLIKTRGQQVTLSCSPISGHRSVSWYQQTPGQGLQFLFEYFSETQRNKGNFPGRFSGRQFSNSRSEMNVSTLELGDSALYLCASSRLAGESETQYFGPGTRLLVL.

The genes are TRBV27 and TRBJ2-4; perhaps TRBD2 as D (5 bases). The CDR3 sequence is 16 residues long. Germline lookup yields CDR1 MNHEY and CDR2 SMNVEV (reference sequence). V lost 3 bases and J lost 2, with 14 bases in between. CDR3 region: CASSFDAAGPKNIQYF. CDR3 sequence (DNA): TGTGCCAGCAGTTTTGACGCCGCGGGTCCCAAAAACATTCAGTACTTC.